This T cell receptor beta chain was profiled in a study of Ad26.COV2.S vaccination and SARS-CoV-2 variants. As for the study in general: Donor was one of the participants in the Ad26.COV2.S arm of the COV1001 trial. By the intramuscular route, Ad26.COV2.S was given once, or twice 56 days apart. Study-wide findings and caveats: Reportedly, spike-specific CD8+ and CD4+ T cell responses achieved substantial breadth once vaccination had taken place. Relative to placebo recipients, vaccine recipients exhibited elevated spike-specific TCR breadth.

The CDR3 loop spans 12 amino acids. In germline, CDR1 is SGHTA, CDR2 FQGNSA. V lost 5 bases to trimming and J lost 12 bases; unmatched junction nucleotides: 9. Points on this clone: Its antigen is as yet unknown.

The treatment denotes: over 15 received Ad26.COV2.S at low or high dose, single or two shots; 5 received placebo; per-sample allocation not given. It was on day 63 after the first vaccine or placebo injection that samples were taken. Here immunoSEQ multiplex PCR was the method, and the copy in TCRdb shows in-frame clones only, minus some. Of about 440,000 clones in the sample, roughly 88% were seen once. Sequenced material: peripheral blood, taken in a trial of Ad26.COV2.S vaccine versus placebo. This receptor was identified in a person between 18 and 59 years old who received the Ad26.COV2.S COVID-19 vaccine or a placebo. V gene TRBV7-2 combines with J gene TRBJ2-7, with TRBD1 matching over 8 bases. The DNA of the CDR3 is TGTGCCAGCAGCCCCGACCCGGGACAGGCGTACTTC. Amino acids: CASSPDPGQAYF.